This passage covers 8 T cell receptor beta chains from one sample sequenced in a study of blood T cell repertoires in COVID-19 (dated by TCRdb to the early 2020s). Preparation of the library involved the immunoSEQ multiplex PCR assay. TCRdb carries this immuneACCESS record with in-frame sequences only. Its versions omit some clonotypes, under half of them owing to an unresolved V gene in the studies checked, with the rest unexplained. Recorded for this sample are roughly 360,000 clones; 70% to 85% of them occurred a single time. The ten largest clones represent 0.85% to 1.3% of the sample. Input material: peripheral blood. Receptor source: a human donor with acute or convalescent COVID-19. The donor label of this sample is uncertain.

The rearrangement uses TRBV28 and TRBJ2-1; a possible D gene is TRBD1 (7 bases). Germline CDR1 is MDHEN and CDR2 is SYDVKM. This CDR3 comprises 18 residues. Deletions cut 4 bases from V and 4 bases from J, with 23 bases between. CDR3 bases: TGTGCCAGCAGTTCTAAAGTACGCAGGGGGGTTCGATACAATGAGCAGTTCTTC. Amino acids: CASSSKVRRGVRYNEQFF.

This chain joins TRBV7-9 and TRBJ2-5, with 8 bases lining up with TRBD1. The germline CDR1 and CDR2 sequences are SEHNR and FQNEAQ (reference sequence). J lost 3 bases, V lost 2 bases, and 11 bases had no gene match. The CDR3 length is 17 residues. CDR3 nucleotides: TGTGCCAGCAGCTTAAGTTTCTACGTGGGACAGGAAGAGACCCAGTACTTC. This translates into CASSLSFYVGQEETQYF.

This clone has just a few counts. V gene TRBV10-2 combines with J gene TRBJ2-3; 10 positions match TRBD1. Germline CDR1 reads WSHSY; CDR2 reads SAAADI. V lost 7 bases to trimming and J lost 4 bases; unmatched junction nucleotides: 5. The CDR3 spans 14 residues. This CDR3 reads CASTQTGGADTQYF. The DNA of the CDR3 is TGCGCCAGCACCCAGACAGGGGGCGCAGATACGCAGTATTTT.

This sequence joins TRBV19 and TRBJ2-2; D is ambiguous. This CDR3 comprises 14 residues. Germline V CDR1 and CDR2: LNHDA, SQIVND (reference sequence). Trimming took off 10 bases at V and 2 bases at J, with 14 bases between the two ends. The CDR3 DNA follows: TGTGCCACCACGAGGAATTACAACACCGGGGAGCTGTTTTTT. The encoded protein is CATTRNYNTGELFF.

This chain connects TRBV15 to TRBJ1-2; a weak D match, TRBD1 (6 bases). V lost 0 bases, J lost 8 bases, and 19 bases lay in between. CDR1 LNHNV and CDR2 YYDKDF come from the germline V gene (reference sequence). The CDR3 loop spans 16 amino acids. The CDR3 region has the DNA TGTGCCACCAGCAGAGACATAACTCGGGGGGCGCGGGGCTACACCTTC. Translating gives CATSRDITRGARGYTF.

The rearrangement uses TRBV20-1 and TRBJ1-2, with D uncertain. CDR3 length equals 11 residues. In germline, CDR1 is DFQATT, CDR2 SNEGSKA (reference sequence). V was shortened by 3 bases and J by 5 bases, with 7 bases between the two germline ends. CDR3 region: CSASPGYGYTF. The CDR3 DNA reads TGCAGTGCTAGTCCCGGTTATGGCTACACCTTC.

The CDR3 loop is CASSEALQANYGYTF. DNA for the CDR3: TGTGCCAGCAGTGAAGCGTTACAGGCGAACTATGGCTACACCTTC. The gene calls are TRBV6-1 and TRBJ1-2, with D perhaps TRBD1 (5 bases). Trimming stripped 0 bases from V and 2 bases from J, with 10 bases between. This CDR3 has 15 amino acids. Germline CDR1 and CDR2: MNHNS and SASEGT.

The chain employs TRBV6-5 and TRBJ1-1; a weak D match, TRBD1 (5 bases). Germline CDR1 is MNHEY and CDR2 is SVGAGI. The length of the CDR3 is 15 residues. Trimming pared 0 bases from V and 0 bases from J, leaving 8 bases between. The CDR3 DNA is TGTGCCAGCAGTTACTCTTGGACATTGAACACTGAAGCTTTCTTT. Translating it yields CASSYSWTLNTEAFF.